Below, one T cell receptor (beta chain) is given with its context. Its antigen is unknown. This could be a read error, since a much larger clone is one nucleotide away. Other DNA sequences of this sample code for an identical CDR3. The source of the sample is a study of shared clonotypes between healthy human individuals. Study in general: Each donor's CD4 naive and CD4 memory cells filled three plates apiece, CD8 naive two, and CD8 memory one. General study results and limits: Specimens sampled were limited to blood, with tissue repertoires likely differing.

The CDR3 contains 16 residues. Germline CDR1 SGHDN, CDR2 FVKESK. This was a deep-level run. Some clones are missing from TCRdb's copy, which holds only in-frame ones; the method was immunoSEQ multiplex PCR. The table lists around 100,000 clones, less than 75% of them singletons. This chain links TRBV14 with TRBJ2-1, with 12 positions matching TRBD2. The sequence came from a woman in her thirties in good health. The sequenced material came from memory CD8+ T cells sorted from blood. Documented subset: CD45RO+ cells pooled with CCR7-negative TemRA cells. CDR3 region: CASSPGTSGFFNEQFF. The CDR3 nucleotides are TGTGCCAGCAGCCCCGGGACTAGCGGGTTCTTTAATGAACAGTTCTTC.